Below are 28 T cell receptor beta chains sequenced from a single sample in a study of shared clonotypes between healthy human individuals. Generated by immunoSEQ multiplex PCR, the TCRdb table keeps only in-frame clones and is missing some. Of some 1.1 million clones in the sample, 70% to 85% were seen once. The source material was memory CD4+ T cells from PBMCs. Subset defined: CD45RA-negative fraction. The origin of the receptors is a man between 18 and 35 years old in good health. Some clones in this sample may be carry-over from other donors' samples.

The J gene is TRBJ1-1, the V gene TRBV7-8, with 10 bases fitting TRBD1. From germline, CDR1 is SGHVS and CDR2 FQNEAQ. The CDR3 contains 20 residues. Losses at the gene ends were 2 bases for V and 0 bases for J; bases not matched to a gene: 15. CDR3 in amino acids: CASSLRGTGAIRAMNTEAFF. CDR3 nucleotide sequence: TGTGCCAGCAGCTTACGGGGGACAGGGGCCATTCGGGCTATGAACACTGAAGCTTTCTTT.

The chain joins TRBV28 to TRBJ1-4, with D perhaps TRBD1 (6 bases). Looked up from germline, CDR1 is MDHEN and CDR2 is SYDVKM. V was clipped by 7 bases and J by 8 bases, with 20 bases between them. CDR3 length equals 15 residues. CDR3 protein: CASIFSGKGGEKLFF. CDR3 nucleotide sequence: TGTGCCAGCATCTTTTCCGGCAAAGGGGGGGAAAAACTGTTTTTT.

The genes are TRBV14 and TRBJ2-3; D perhaps matches TRBD2 (6 bases). V lost 5 bases to trimming and J lost 5 bases, with 14 bases between them. The germline CDR1 and CDR2 sequences are SGHDN and FVKESK. The CDR3 has 14 residues. The CDR3: CASSYTLGGDTQYF. The CDR3 coding sequence is TGTGCCAGCAGCTATACCCTCGGGGGAGATACGCAGTATTTT.

This chain joins TRBV10-3 and TRBJ2-1, with a tentative D call TRBD2 (6 bases). Germline-derived CDR1 and CDR2 are ENHRY and SYGVKD. The V end was cut by 4 bases, the J end by 0 bases, with 13 bases between. CDR3 length: 16 residues. The CDR3 coding sequence is TGTGCCATCAGTGTCAGCGGGCCTAGCTCCTACAATGAGCAGTTCTTC. This encodes CAISVSGPSSYNEQFF.

Regarding this clone: With a far larger clone one base away, a read error is the likely cause. Other nucleotide sequences in the sample specify the same CDR3. The chain uses TRBV7-3 and TRBJ2-3; a weak D match, TRBD2 (5 bases). This CDR3 has 14 residues. The V end was cut by 3 bases, the J end by 2 bases, with 9 bases between. From germline, CDR1 is SGHTA and CDR2 FQGTGA. DNA for the CDR3: TGTGCCAGCAGCTTCGACGGGAACACAGATACGCAGTATTTT. It specifies CASSFDGNTDTQYF.

This clone was observed a handful of times. The V and J genes are TRBV6-1 and TRBJ2-7; D is possibly TRBD1 or TRBD2 (6 bases each). The CDR3 has 15 residues. The V gene lost 6 bases and the J gene lost 0 bases, with 15 bases spanning the gap. The germline gives CDR1 MNHNS, CDR2 SASEGT. The CDR3 DNA follows: TGTGCCAGCAGCCAGAGGGGGGCTCTCTCCTACGAGCAGTACTTC. Translating gives CASSQRGALSYEQYF.

The chain carries TRBV14 and TRBJ2-7, with D possibly matching TRBD1 (6 bases). V gave up 8 bases and J gave up 2 bases, with 10 bases separating them. This CDR3 spans 12 amino acids. Germline values: CDR1 SGHDN, CDR2 FVKESK. Here the CDR3 DNA reads TGTGCCAGCGCTGGACAGACCTACGAGCAGTACTTC. This encodes CASAGQTYEQYF.

Of note for this clone: A much larger clone differs from this one at a single base, so this may be a read error. This chain uses TRBV27 with TRBJ1-1; D ambiguous. Germline CDR1 reads MNHEY; CDR2 reads SMNVEV (reference sequence). Deletions cut 7 bases from V and 0 bases from J, with 15 bases between. The CDR3 covers 15 residues. The CDR3 sequence is CASKVGSTMNTEAFF. The CDR3 nucleotides read TGTGCCAGCAAAGTAGGCTCTACCATGAACACTGAAGCTTTCTTT.

J is TRBJ1-1 and V is TRBV9; D call uncertain. Trimming took off 0 bases at V and 3 bases at J, with 9 bases between the two ends. Germline CDR1 SGDLS, CDR2 YYNGEE. The CDR3 length is 14 residues. The CDR3 nucleotides are TGTGCCAGCAGCGTAGTGGACGGAGACACTGAAGCTTTCTTT. Translation: CASSVVDGDTEAFF. Full variable domain (outside the CDR3, taken from reference TRBV9 and TRBJ1-1): DSGVTQTPKHLITATGQRVTLRCSPRSGDLSVYWYQQSLDQGLQFLIQYYNGEERAKGNILERFSAQQFPDLHSELNLSSLELGDSALYFCASSVVDGDTEAFFGQGTRLTVV.

The rearrangement uses TRBV28 and TRBJ2-4; 7 nucleotides align to TRBD1. V lost 7 bases, J lost 4 bases, and 7 bases stayed unmatched. The CDR3 has 14 residues. Germline values: CDR1 MDHEN, CDR2 SYDVKM. The CDR3 is CASNQRDSKNIQYF. CDR3 sequence (DNA): TGTGCCAGCAACCAAAGGGACAGTAAAAACATTCAGTACTTC. Supplemented by reference TRBV28 and TRBJ2-4, the full variable domain reads DVKVTQSSRYLVKRTGEKVFLECVQDMDHENMFWYRQDPGLGLRLIYFSYDVKMKEKGDIPEGYSVSREKKERFSLILESASTNQTSMYLCASNQRDSKNIQYFGAGTRLSVL.

The chain couples TRBV4-3 to TRBJ1-1; D unresolved. The CDR3 is made up of 15 amino acids. CDR1 and CDR2 (germline): LGHNA, YSLEER. Trimming took off 2 bases at V and 14 bases at J, with 24 bases between the two ends. The chain's CDR3 is CASSQKYSSRATGFF. The CDR3, as DNA: TGCGCCAGCAGCCAAAAATACTCAAGCCGGGCAACCGGCTTCTTT.

A remark on this clone: A far larger clone is one base from this, pointing to a likely read error. Other DNA sequences of this sample code for an identical CDR3. The chain employs TRBV30 and TRBJ2-2; 9 nucleotides align to TRBD2. Per germline, CDR1 GTSNPN and CDR2 SVGIG (reference sequence). The CDR3 consists of 17 residues. V lost 7 bases and J lost 4; bases outside the gene matches: 16. The CDR3 DNA is TGTGCCTCAAACCCGACTAGCGGAATGGTTCGCACCGGGGAGCTGTTTTTT. This encodes CASNPTSGMVRTGELFF.

The chain links TRBV30 to TRBJ2-7; the match to TRBD2 covers 14 bases. Germline V CDR1 and CDR2: GTSNPN, SVGIG (reference sequence). CDR3 length: 14 amino acids. The trim removed 5 bases at V and 5 bases at J, leaving 5 bases unmatched. CDR3 residues: CAWGTSGSSNEQYF. The CDR3 coding sequence is TGTGCCTGGGGGACTAGCGGGAGCTCTAACGAGCAGTACTTC. Complete variable domain (other parts from reference TRBV30 and TRBJ2-7): SQTIHQWPATLVQPVGSPLSLECTVEGTSNPNLYWYRQAAGRGLQLLFYSVGIGQISSEVPQNLSASRPQDRQFILSSKKLLLSDSGFYLCAWGTSGSSNEQYFGPGTRLTVT.

This clone has only a few counts. The J gene is TRBJ2-1, the V gene TRBV7-2; TRBD2 matches at 7 bases. The trim removed 5 bases at V and 6 bases at J, leaving 10 bases unmatched. Germline V CDR1 and CDR2: SGHTA, FQGNSA. There are 15 residues in the CDR3. The CDR3 DNA follows: TGTGCCAGCAGCCCCACCGGACTAGTTGGCAATGAGCAGTTCTTC. Translating it yields CASSPTGLVGNEQFF.

This clone was picked up a small number of times. The sample carries other DNA sequences with the same CDR3. The chain joins TRBV7-2 to TRBJ2-7; TRBD2 might be the D (5 bases). V was clipped by 5 bases and J by 6 bases, with 11 bases between them. CDR1 and CDR2 from the germline V gene are SGHTA and FQGNSA. This CDR3 region has 12 residues. This chain's CDR3 is CASSPGSGEQYF. The CDR3 nucleotides are TGTGCCAGCAGCCCTGGGAGCGGCGAGCAGTACTTC.

The chain uses TRBV5-1 and TRBJ2-7; 9 nucleotides line up with TRBD1. Germline V gene sequence: CDR1 SGHRS, CDR2 YFSETQ. This CDR3 has 15 amino acids. Trimming removed 6 bases from V and 1 base from J; junction bases left unmatched: 8. DNA of the CDR3: TGCGCCAGCAACCTCCGGGACAGGGAGTCCTACGAGCAGTACTTC. This gives the protein CASNLRDRESYEQYF.

A word on this clone: This sample includes further DNA sequences coding for the same CDR3. The rearrangement uses TRBV6-5 and TRBJ1-3; D uncertain. CDR1 is MNHEY, CDR2 SVGAGI, per germline. This CDR3 has 11 residues. V shed 6 bases and J shed 9 bases, with 9 bases lying between them. CDR3 amino acids: CASSPGGTIYF. As DNA, the CDR3 is TGTGCCAGCAGCCCCGGAGGCACCATATATTTT.

The chain couples TRBV10-3 to TRBJ1-1, with 8 bases matching TRBD1. This CDR3 comprises 15 residues. Germline CDR1 and CDR2: ENHRY and SYGVKD. V was pared by 8 bases and J by 1 base, with 9 bases of the junction left unmatched. DNA for the CDR3: TGTGCCATCGCTCCCACGGGGACAGGGAACACTGAAGCTTTCTTT. This encodes CAIAPTGTGNTEAFF.

This clone was counted once. The chain joins TRBV11-3 to TRBJ2-2, with 9 bases fitting TRBD1. J gave up 5 bases and V 6 bases, and 13 bases lay outside the gene matches. The CDR3 is 17 residues long. Germline V gives CDR1 SGHNT, CDR2 YENEEA. CDR3 in DNA: TGTGCCAGCAGGGACGGTCTGGGACAGGGCGGAACCGGGGAGCTGTTTTTT. It yields the protein CASRDGLGQGGTGELFF.

The CDR3 sequence is CASSVRQTSYEQYF. CDR3 in DNA: TGTGCCAGCAGCGTACGCCAGACCTCCTACGAGCAGTACTTC. This chain links TRBV9 with TRBJ2-7; D remains ambiguous. The V and J ends lost 1 base and 0 bases respectively, with 8 bases between them. The length of the CDR3 is 14 residues. Germline values: CDR1 SGDLS, CDR2 YYNGEE.

Concerning this clone: Other nucleotide sequences in the sample specify the same CDR3. The J gene is TRBJ2-7, the V gene TRBV4-1; unclear D gene. The V gene's germline CDR1 is MGHRA and CDR2 YSYEKL. V shed 2 bases and J shed 3 bases, with 2 bases lying between them. This CDR3 comprises 11 residues. The CDR3 region is CASSQSYEQYF. The DNA of the CDR3 is TGCGCCAGCAGCCAAAGCTACGAGCAGTACTTC.

V and J are TRBV5-1 and TRBJ2-1, with D possibly TRBD2 on 6 matching bases. Germline CDR1 and CDR2: SGHRS and YFSETQ. This CDR3 spans 16 amino acids. Trimming cost V 4 bases and J 6 bases, with 20 bases left between them. The CDR3 nucleotides read TGCGCCAGCAGCATAGCGGTTCTCTCGCGTACCAATGAGCAGTTCTTC. Its translation is CASSIAVLSRTNEQFF.

Note on this clone: Other DNA sequences in this specimen translate into the identical CDR3. The rearrangement links TRBV9 to TRBJ1-1, with D possibly being TRBD1 (6 bases). This CDR3 has 13 residues. Germline V lookup: CDR1 SGDLS, CDR2 YYNGEE. V gave up 3 bases and J gave up 5 bases, with 11 bases separating them. In DNA form, the CDR3 reads TGTGCCAGCAGCGCTACAGGGTTTACTGAAGCTTTCTTT. Protein sequence: CASSATGFTEAFF.

The chain recombines TRBV27 with TRBJ2-7; 9 bases line up with TRBD1. Germline CDR1 reads MNHEY; CDR2 reads SMNVEV (reference sequence). The CDR3 consists of 15 residues. The ends lost 1 base at V and 3 bases at J; junction bases unmatched: 4. The CDR3 region is CASSLWDRVNYEQYF. The DNA for the CDR3 is TGTGCCAGCAGTTTATGGGACAGGGTTAACTACGAGCAGTACTTC.

The rearrangement links TRBV7-9 to TRBJ2-3; 7 positions agree with TRBD2. CDR3 length: 18 residues. Per germline, CDR1 SEHNR and CDR2 FQNEAQ (reference sequence). V shed 0 bases, J shed 3 bases, and the junction held 12 bases outside the gene matches. CDR3 nucleotide sequence: TGTGCCAGCAGCTTAGCGATTTATGGGCGGCGGGAGACAGATACGCAGTATTTT. Encoded protein: CASSLAIYGRRETDTQYF.

The chain couples TRBV7-2 to TRBJ1-4; D is unclear. The CDR3 consists of 16 residues. Deletions cut 4 bases from V and 1 base from J, with 13 bases between. The germline V gene encodes CDR1 SGHTA and CDR2 FQGNSA. This CDR3 reads CASSSMGAGTNEKLFF. CDR3 bases: TGTGCCAGCAGCTCAATGGGTGCAGGAACTAATGAAAAACTGTTTTTT.

The rearrangement links TRBV27 to TRBJ1-1; tentatively, D is TRBD1 (5 bases). V lost 6 bases, J lost 0 bases, and 17 bases lay in between. CDR1 is MNHEY and CDR2 is SMNVEV in the germline V gene (reference sequence). The CDR3 length is 16 residues. Written as DNA, the CDR3 is TGTGCCAGCAGATCCCCTCGACAGCTCCTGAACACTGAAGCTTTCTTT. The encoded protein is CASRSPRQLLNTEAFF.

Only a few counts were recorded for this clone. The chain employs TRBV27 and TRBJ2-3; weak D call: TRBD2 (6 bases). This CDR3 contains 15 residues. Per germline, CDR1 MNHEY and CDR2 SMNVEV (reference sequence). V gave up 6 bases and J gave up 4 bases, with 17 bases separating them. In DNA form, the CDR3 reads TGTGCCAGCAGACCGCTAGCGCAGAGTGCAGATACGCAGTATTTT. This sequence encodes CASRPLAQSADTQYF.